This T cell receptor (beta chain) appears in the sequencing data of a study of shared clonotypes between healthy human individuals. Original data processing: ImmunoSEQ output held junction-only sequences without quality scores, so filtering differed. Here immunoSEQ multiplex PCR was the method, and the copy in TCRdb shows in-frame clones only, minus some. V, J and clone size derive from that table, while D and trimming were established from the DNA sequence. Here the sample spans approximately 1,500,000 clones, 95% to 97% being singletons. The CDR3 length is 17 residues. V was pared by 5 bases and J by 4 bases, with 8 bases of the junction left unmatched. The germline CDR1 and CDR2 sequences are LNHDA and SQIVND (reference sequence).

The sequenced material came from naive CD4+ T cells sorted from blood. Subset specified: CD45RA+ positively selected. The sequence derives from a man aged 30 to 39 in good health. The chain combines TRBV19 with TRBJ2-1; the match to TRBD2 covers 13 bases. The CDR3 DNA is TGTGCCAGTAGTCTAACGGGACTAGCGGGGATATACAATGAGCAGTTCTTC. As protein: CASSLTGLAGIYNEQFF.